One and the same sample provided the 8 T cell receptor beta chains below, sequenced in a study of cytomegalovirus exposure and HLA in healthy donors. PCR employed 60 Vbeta and 13 Jbeta primers. This table comes from immunoSEQ multiplex PCR, and its TCRdb copy is limited to in-frame clones, with some not included. Of 100,000 or so clones listed, around 73% are singletons. Specimen: PBMCs. These receptors were taken from a man aged 25 to 40 in good health and CMV-seronegative.

The chain has TRBV6-1 and TRBJ2-7; D is possibly TRBD1 (7 bases). Trimming removed 1 base at V and 4 bases at J, with 11 bases between. Germline V gene sequence: CDR1 MNHNS, CDR2 SASEGT. This CDR3 has 14 amino acids. CDR3 loop: CASSEDAGGYEQYF. CDR3 nucleotide sequence: TGTGCCAGCAGTGAAGATGCAGGGGGGTACGAGCAGTACTTC.

The chain has TRBV7-2 and TRBJ1-2; the D gene is possibly TRBD1 (5 bases). Germline CDR1 and CDR2: SGHTA and FQGNSA. V lost 11 bases and J 7 bases, leaving 32 bases between the germline ends. This CDR3 has 17 amino acids. The chain's CDR3 is CAVDPRVIAHKFIGYTF. The CDR3 DNA sequence: TGTGCCGTGGACCCCAGGGTTATCGCGCACAAATTTATTGGCTACACCTTC.

The chain couples TRBV11-2 to TRBJ2-3; possible D gene TRBD2, 6 bases. The CDR3 loop spans 14 amino acids. Germline V lookup: CDR1 SGHAT, CDR2 FQNNGV. Between the trimmed V and J ends, which lost 5 bases and 3 bases, there was a span of 12 bases. CDR3 region: CASSLGGRTDTQYF. The CDR3 region has the DNA TGTGCCAGCAGCCTTGGAGGGCGGACAGATACGCAGTATTTT.

V gene TRBV7-2 combines with J gene TRBJ2-1; tentative D call: TRBD1 (5 bases). This CDR3 spans 12 amino acids. V shed 0 bases and J shed 13 bases, with 10 bases lying between them. CDR1 SGHTA and CDR2 FQGNSA come from the germline V gene. CDR3 residues: CASSLAKQEQFF. CDR3 sequence (DNA): TGTGCCAGCAGCTTAGCAAAACAGGAACAGTTCTTC.

This clone was counted a few times. V usage is TRBV6-1 and J usage is TRBJ1-4; D perhaps matches TRBD1 (6 bases). The CDR3 is made up of 14 amino acids. Trimming shortened V by 7 bases and J by 8 bases, and 17 bases separated the two germline ends. The germline V gene has CDR1 MNHNS and CDR2 SASEGT. The DNA of the CDR3 is TGTGCCAGCAACCTACAGGGCTGGGGAGAAAAACTGTTTTTT. Protein product: CASNLQGWGEKLFF.

This clone was observed a few times. The chain links TRBV6-6 to TRBJ1-4; possibly TRBD1 for D (6 bases). The V gene lost 1 base and the J gene lost 14 bases, with 11 bases spanning the gap. The CDR3 length is 12 residues. Germline CDR1 MNHNY, CDR2 SVGAGI (reference sequence). The DNA for the CDR3 is TGTGCCAGCAGTTACTTATACCAGGGGCTGTTTTTT. Its translation is CASSYLYQGLFF.

The chain recombines TRBV5-6 with TRBJ1-5, with 11 bases lining up with TRBD1. The CDR3 loop spans 17 amino acids. Germline CDR1 reads SGHDT; CDR2 reads YYEEEE. The junction had 11 bases not matched to a gene; V was cut back by 2 bases and J by 7 bases. The CDR3 DNA reads TGTGCCAGCAGCTTATTAACCGGGACAGGGGGAGGGCAGCCCCAGCATTTT. The encoded protein is CASSLLTGTGGGQPQHF.

The CDR3 protein is CASSRGPPKDIQYF. The CDR3 coding sequence is TGTGCCAGCAGCAGGGGGCCCCCGAAGGACATTCAGTACTTC. The chain carries TRBV21-1 and TRBJ2-4; the D call TRBD1 from the table was never checked on the DNA. TRBV21-1 is assigned pseudogene status. This CDR3 has 14 amino acids.